This T cell receptor beta chain was documented in a study of T-cell reconstitution after alpha-beta-depleted transplantation in children. Findings and caveats of the study: T cells produced anew were the main source of T-cell counts and diversity one year after transplant. Expanded graft clones numbering several hundred reportedly gave rise to alpha-beta T cells about two months after transplant. Day-60 TCRbeta diversity that was high in some patients was derived from surviving recipient T cells and thymic progenitors.

The CDR3 loop spans 14 amino acids. V was cut by 3 bases and J by 6 bases, with 15 bases left in between. Germline assignment: CDR1 MNHEY and CDR2 SMNVEV (reference sequence). Unique molecular identifiers were used in preparing the TCRbeta library. Each CDR3 protein gets one entry after TCRdb re-called the PCR reads with MiXCR. Among about 1,000,000 distinct CDR3 sequences listed, roughly 31% were seen once. As concerns this clonotype: The target antigen is unknown.

The chain uses TRBV27 and TRBJ2-7, with TRBD1 as a possible D gene (5 bases). Material: PBMCs, mostly from graft donor cells, obtained 360 days after TCRalphabeta/CD19-depleted stem cell transplant. The sequence was collected from a boy under three years old who had a stem cell transplant for SCID, so the T cells may come from the graft donor. The CDR3, as DNA: TGTGCCAGCAGTTTTTCCCAGGGTATGGGCGAGCAGTACTTC. It translates to CASSFSQGMGEQYF.